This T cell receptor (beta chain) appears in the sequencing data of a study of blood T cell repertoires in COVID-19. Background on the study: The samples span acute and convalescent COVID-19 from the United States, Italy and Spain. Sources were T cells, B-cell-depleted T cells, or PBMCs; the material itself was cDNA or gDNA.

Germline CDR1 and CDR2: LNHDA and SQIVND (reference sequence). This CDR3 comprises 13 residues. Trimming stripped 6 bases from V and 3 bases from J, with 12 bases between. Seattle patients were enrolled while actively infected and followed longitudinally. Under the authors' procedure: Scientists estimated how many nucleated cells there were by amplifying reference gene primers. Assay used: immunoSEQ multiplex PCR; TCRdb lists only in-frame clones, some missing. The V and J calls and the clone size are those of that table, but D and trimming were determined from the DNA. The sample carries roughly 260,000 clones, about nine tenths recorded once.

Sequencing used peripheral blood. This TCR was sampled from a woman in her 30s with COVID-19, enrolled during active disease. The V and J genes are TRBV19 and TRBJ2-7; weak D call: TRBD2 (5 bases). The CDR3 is CASSFGVLYEQYF. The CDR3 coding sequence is TGTGCCAGTAGCTTCGGGGTACTCTACGAGCAGTACTTC.